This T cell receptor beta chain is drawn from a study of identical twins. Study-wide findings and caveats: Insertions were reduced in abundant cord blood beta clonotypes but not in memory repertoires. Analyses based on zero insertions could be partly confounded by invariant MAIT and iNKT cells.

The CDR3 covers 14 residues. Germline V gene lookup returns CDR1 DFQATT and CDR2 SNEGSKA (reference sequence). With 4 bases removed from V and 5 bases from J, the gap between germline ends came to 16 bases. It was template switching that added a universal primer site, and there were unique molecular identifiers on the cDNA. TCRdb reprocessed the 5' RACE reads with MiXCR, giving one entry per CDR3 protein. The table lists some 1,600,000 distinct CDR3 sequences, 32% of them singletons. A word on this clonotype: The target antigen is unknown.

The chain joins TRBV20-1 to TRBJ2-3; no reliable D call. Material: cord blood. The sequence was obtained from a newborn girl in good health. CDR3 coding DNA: TGCAGTGCTAAACGGGTCAGGTATCAAGATACGCAGTATTTT. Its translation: CSAKRVRYQDTQYF.